The clone carrying this TCR beta chain was detected only a few times. TCRdb's copy holds only in-frame clones and misses some; the assay was immunoSEQ multiplex PCR. This sample has about 22,000 clones, with around 93% found just once. This sample stems from a study of T cell changes during pregnancy in multiple sclerosis. The CDR3 totals 14 residues. Trimming took 6 bases from V and 4 from J, leaving 15 bases between them. Germline CDR1 reads LNHNV; CDR2 reads YYDKDF (reference sequence). The V gene is TRBV15, the J gene TRBJ1-2; a weak D match, TRBD1 (6 bases). The sample was CD8+ T cells from peripheral blood mononuclear cells, taken in the third trimester of pregnancy. The TCR originated in a female donor with multiple sclerosis, enrolled in a pregnancy study. This chain's CDR3 is CATRGAGDPYGYTF. The CDR3 DNA follows: TGTGCCACCAGGGGGGCAGGAGATCCCTATGGCTACACCTTC.